The 15 T cell receptor beta chains given below trace back to one sample, sequenced in a study of T cells in localized non-small cell lung cancer. Assay: immunoSEQ multiplex PCR; the TCRdb copy retains only in-frame clones and omits some. The sample consists of under 100,000 clones, 88% of them appearing once. The source material was peripheral blood, sampled before any cancer treatment. The receptors come from a woman aged 40-69 years with stage I squamous cell lung carcinoma.

V gene TRBV2 combines with J gene TRBJ1-1, with D perhaps TRBD1 (6 bases). The CDR3 totals 13 residues. With 5 bases removed from V and 1 base from J, the gap between germline ends came to 8 bases. Looked up from germline, CDR1 is SNHLY and CDR2 is FYNNEI. As DNA, the CDR3 is TGTGCCAGCAGTCTACAGGGGAACACTGAAGCTTTCTTT. This encodes CASSLQGNTEAFF.

V is TRBV9 and J is TRBJ1-6; D may be TRBD1 (5 bases). This CDR3 has 15 residues. CDR1 and CDR2 (germline): SGDLS, YYNGEE. V was cut by 0 bases and J by 7 bases, with 11 bases left in between. The CDR3, as DNA: TGTGCCAGCAGCGTAGAAGGGACGGGGAATTCACCCCTCCACTTT. The encoded protein is CASSVEGTGNSPLHF. The full variable domain, rest sourced from reference TRBV9 and TRBJ1-6, is DSGVTQTPKHLITATGQRVTLRCSPRSGDLSVYWYQQSLDQGLQFLIQYYNGEERAKGNILERFSAQQFPDLHSELNLSSLELGDSALYFCASSVEGTGNSPLHFGNGTRLTVT.

V and J are TRBV11-1 and TRBJ2-6; D uncertain. The CDR3 has 17 residues. Germline V CDR1 and CDR2: SGHAT, FQDESV (reference sequence). Trimming took off 6 bases at V and 0 bases at J, with 15 bases between the two ends. As DNA, the CDR3 is TGTGCCAGCAGATCCAAGGTCGGGTTCTCTGGGGCCAACGTCCTGACTTTC. Translated: CASRSKVGFSGANVLTF. The full variable domain, its missing parts supplied by reference TRBV11-1 and TRBJ2-6, is EAEVAQSPRYKITEKSQAVAFWCDPISGHATLYWYRQILGQGPELLVQFQDESVVDDSQLPKDRFSAERLKGVDSTLKIQPAELGDSAMYLCASRSKVGFSGANVLTFGAGSRLTVL.

The V gene is TRBV19, the J gene TRBJ1-5; TRBD1 matches at 7 bases. The CDR3 spans 15 residues. CDR1 is LNHDA, CDR2 SQIVND, per germline (reference sequence). The junction had 2 bases not matched to a gene; V was cut back by 0 bases and J by 3 bases. The CDR3 sequence is CASSIDGQANQPQHF. CDR3 bases: TGTGCCAGTAGTATAGATGGACAGGCCAATCAGCCCCAGCATTTT.

The V call is TRBV10-1, the J call TRBJ1-5; 8 nucleotides line up with TRBD1. With V trimmed by 10 bases and J by 6 bases, 17 bases remained unmatched. This CDR3 has 16 residues. The germline V gene encodes CDR1 WNHNN and CDR2 SYGVQD (reference sequence). DNA of the CDR3: TGCGCCACCCCACCCAGGACAGGGCAGATCGGTCAGCCCCAGCATTTT. Translated: CATPPRTGQIGQPQHF.

The V and J genes are TRBV6-1 and TRBJ2-7; D might be TRBD2 (5 bases). Germline CDR1 reads MNHNS; CDR2 reads SASEGT. Trimming took 2 bases from V and 6 from J, leaving 11 bases between them. The CDR3 extends over 13 amino acids. CDR3 in amino acids: CASSESASREQYF. In DNA, the CDR3 is TGTGCCAGCAGTGAATCGGCTAGCCGCGAGCAGTACTTC.

The rearrangement links TRBV11-2 to TRBJ2-5; D gene unclear. The germline CDR1 and CDR2 sequences are SGHAT and FQNNGV. Trimming cost V 3 bases and J 1 base, with 9 bases left between them. The CDR3 consists of 14 residues. DNA of the CDR3: TGTGCCAGCAGCTTCCTCAGCCTCCAAGAGACCCAGTACTTC. This translates into CASSFLSLQETQYF.

V and J are TRBV27 and TRBJ2-1; possibly TRBD2 for D (5 bases). This CDR3 contains 13 residues. Trimming removed 4 bases from V and 5 bases from J, with 9 bases in between. Germline V gene sequence: CDR1 MNHEY, CDR2 SMNVEV (reference sequence). The CDR3 bases are TGTGCCAGCAGTTACGGGAAGGACAATGAGCAGTTCTTC. It specifies CASSYGKDNEQFF.

The genes are TRBV5-4 and TRBJ1-3; D gene unclear. The CDR3 is made up of 15 amino acids. CDR1 and CDR2 from the germline V gene are SGHNT and YYREEE (reference sequence). Deletions cut 1 base from V and 1 base from J, with 9 bases between. CDR3 nucleotide sequence: TGTGCCAGCAGCTTGAATCGACCTTCTGGAAACACCATATATTTT. Translating it yields CASSLNRPSGNTIYF.

This clone came up a few times. This chain connects TRBV10-3 to TRBJ2-7; TRBD2 agrees at 7 bases. Germline V gene sequence: CDR1 ENHRY, CDR2 SYGVKD. This CDR3 is built from 16 residues. V lost 2 bases and J lost 0; bases outside the gene matches: 7. This chain's CDR3 is CAISEPSWGGSYEQYF. CDR3 in DNA: TGTGCCATCAGTGAGCCCTCTTGGGGGGGCTCCTACGAGCAGTACTTC.

V is TRBV4-2 and J is TRBJ1-2; 10 nucleotides agree with TRBD1. Germline CDR1 and CDR2: LGHNA and YNFKEQ. This CDR3 has 14 residues. Germline trimming cut 4 bases from V and 7 bases from J; bases unmatched to any gene: 6. CDR3 loop: CASSPGQGNGGYTF. CDR3 in DNA: TGTGCCAGCAGCCCGGGACAGGGGAATGGTGGCTACACCTTC.

Concerning this clone: Sequence at one end of the junction differs from germline and may be a read error. The genes are TRBV5-6 and TRBJ1-5, with TRBD1 matching over 11 bases. The length of the CDR3 is 19 residues. Germline V gives CDR1 SGHDT, CDR2 YYEEEE. CDR3 region: CARSGGPGQGDGGNQPQHF. The CDR3 region has the DNA TGTGCCCGCAGCGGGGGGCCGGGACAGGGGGACGGGGGCAATCAGCCCCAGCATTTT.

The V call is TRBV9, the J call TRBJ1-1; no reliable D call. CDR3 length: 14 residues. The V end lost 0 bases, the J end lost 1 base, and 7 bases lay between the germline ends. Germline assignment: CDR1 SGDLS and CDR2 YYNGEE. The CDR3 region is CASSVDGRNTEAFF. CDR3 nucleotides: TGTGCCAGCAGCGTAGATGGGCGGAACACTGAAGCTTTCTTT.

The V gene is TRBV18, the J gene TRBJ2-6; no definite D call. The germline V gene has CDR1 KGHSH and CDR2 LQKENI. The CDR3 length is 18 residues. The V end lost 1 base, the J end lost 0 bases, and 13 bases lay between the germline ends. In DNA form, the CDR3 reads TGTGCCAGCTCACCACAGTCAGGCCTCCTCTCTGGGGCCAACGTCCTGACTTTC. Translation gives CASSPQSGLLSGANVLTF.

The table lists this clone with a few counts. The V gene is TRBV7-8, the J gene TRBJ2-7; no definite D call. Per germline, CDR1 SGHVS and CDR2 FQNEAQ. V lost 5 bases to trimming and J lost 6 bases, with 11 bases between them. This CDR3 region has 12 residues. This CDR3 reads CASSLTWVEQYF. The CDR3 region has the DNA TGTGCCAGCAGCCTCACATGGGTCGAGCAGTACTTC.